This T cell receptor (beta chain) was captured by sequencing in a study of Graves' ophthalmopathy and Graves' hyperthyroidism. At the level of the study: Peripheral blood sampling occurred at initial diagnosis, before any treatment. Study results and caveats: The model reached roughly 71% sensitivity and about 72% specificity for predicting ophthalmopathy progression.

In this sample, this clonotype turned up many times. What it binds is not known. Sampling less than 13 ml of fresh peripheral blood provided the PBMCs. Amplification of the TCR beta CDR3 regions used RNA transcripts (as template). HTBI primers were used in a first-round RT-PCR, which preceded a second-round multiplex PCR. MiXCR, run by TCRdb on the multiplex PCR reads, gives a single entry per CDR3 protein. Among about 160,000 distinct CDR3 sequences listed, approximately 38% were seen once. The CDR3 runs to 14 residues. J was trimmed by 7 bases and V by 6 bases; bases with no gene match: 15. Germline CDR1 DFQATT, CDR2 SNEGSKA (reference sequence).

The sequence derives from a woman aged 40 to 49 with Graves' ophthalmopathy. The rearrangement links TRBV20-1 to TRBJ2-7; 7 bases are shared with TRBD2. Sequences were obtained from peripheral blood. The CDR3 coding sequence is TGCAGTGCAAATAAGATTGGGGAGGGTTGGGAGCAGTACTTC. Its protein is CSANKIGEGWEQYF.